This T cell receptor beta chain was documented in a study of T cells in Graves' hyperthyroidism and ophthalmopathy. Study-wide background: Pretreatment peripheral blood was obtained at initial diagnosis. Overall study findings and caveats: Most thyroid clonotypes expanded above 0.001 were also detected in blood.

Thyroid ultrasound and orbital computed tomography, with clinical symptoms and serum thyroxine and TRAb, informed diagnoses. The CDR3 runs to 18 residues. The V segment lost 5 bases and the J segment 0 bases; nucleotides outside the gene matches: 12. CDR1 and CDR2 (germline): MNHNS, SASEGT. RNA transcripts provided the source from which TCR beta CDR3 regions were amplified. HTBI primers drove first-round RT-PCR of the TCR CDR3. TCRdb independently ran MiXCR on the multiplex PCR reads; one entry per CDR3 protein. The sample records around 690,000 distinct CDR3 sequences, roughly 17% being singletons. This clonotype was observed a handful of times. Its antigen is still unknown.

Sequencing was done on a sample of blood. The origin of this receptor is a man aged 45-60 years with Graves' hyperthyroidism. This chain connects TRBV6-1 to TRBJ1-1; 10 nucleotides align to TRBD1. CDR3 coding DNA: TGTGCCAGCAGTCCCCTTGGACAGGGGGGGTTGATGAACACTGAAGCTTTCTTT. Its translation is CASSPLGQGGLMNTEAFF.